This TCR beta chain was sequenced in a study of T cells in pancreatic ductal adenocarcinoma. Produced via immunoSEQ multiplex PCR; TCRdb's table is partial and in-frame only. Of about 98,000 clones in the sample, 90% to 95% were seen once. Concerning this clone: The antigen remains undetermined.

The CDR3 loop spans 14 amino acids. In germline, CDR1 is MNHNS, CDR2 SASEGT. The V gene end was trimmed by 7 bases and the J gene end by 2 bases; junction bases not matched to a gene: 7. No neoadjuvant therapy was given to the selected pancreatic ductal adenocarcinoma patients before their surgery. Overall study results and limits: This surgical cohort overrepresents the minority presenting with early-stage disease. Blood had more productive templates and about 8-fold more unique clonotypes than tumor. Mean clonality was about 0.11 in tumors and roughly 0.067 in blood, not significantly different.

The sequence came from a human donor with pancreatic ductal adenocarcinoma. V is TRBV6-1 and J is TRBJ2-7; 8 bases are shared with TRBD2. The sample was PBMCs. The CDR3, as DNA: TGTGCCAGCACCCTCCAGCGGGGGACCTACGAGCAGTACTTC. This encodes CASTLQRGTYEQYF.